What follows are 8 T cell receptor beta chains derived from one specimen sequenced in a study of blood T cell repertoires in COVID-19. Only in-frame clones appear in the TCRdb table, and some are missing; sequencing was by immunoSEQ multiplex PCR. The sample holds approximately 100,000 clones, 85% seen once. Sequences were obtained from peripheral blood. These receptors all come from a woman between 65 and 79 years old with active or convalescent COVID-19.

V and J are TRBV18 and TRBJ2-2; tentatively, D is TRBD1 (6 bases). Per germline, CDR1 KGHSH and CDR2 LQKENI. The CDR3 contains 16 residues. V shed 0 bases and J shed 1 base, with 9 bases lying between them. The CDR3, as DNA: TGTGCCAGCTCACCACCGGGGGCATTGAACACCGGGGAGCTGTTTTTT. Encoded protein: CASSPPGALNTGELFF.

The rearrangement uses TRBV19 and TRBJ2-1; 9 bases agree with TRBD2. The CDR3 contains 15 residues. Trimming cost V 5 bases and J 6 bases; bases outside gene matches: 8. Germline CDR1 and CDR2: LNHDA and SQIVND (reference sequence). The CDR3 protein is CASSPGLAVANEQFF. CDR3 in DNA: TGTGCCAGTAGTCCGGGACTAGCAGTGGCCAATGAGCAGTTCTTC.

The rearrangement uses TRBV24-1 and TRBJ2-5, with unresolved D. The V and J ends lost 5 bases and 3 bases respectively, with 12 bases between them. This CDR3 is built from 14 residues. CDR1 is KGHDR and CDR2 is SFDVKD in the germline V gene. DNA of the CDR3: TGTGCCACCAGTGGGTCTTTACAGAAAGAGACCCAGTACTTC. Translation: CATSGSLQKETQYF.

J is TRBJ2-5 and V is TRBV2, with no clear D. This CDR3 has 13 amino acids. V was trimmed by 6 bases and J by 7 bases, leaving 15 bases between them. From germline, CDR1 is SNHLY and CDR2 FYNNEI. CDR3: CASSAVTTGTQYF. Here the CDR3 DNA reads TGTGCCAGCAGCGCCGTTACTACCGGGACCCAGTACTTC.

V is TRBV19 and J is TRBJ1-6, with TRBD1 matching 8 bases. Germline CDR1 LNHDA, CDR2 SQIVND (reference sequence). The CDR3 has 16 amino acids. The trim removed 6 bases at V and 4 bases at J, leaving 8 bases unmatched. The CDR3 protein is CASSGTGGGYNSPLHF. Written as DNA, the CDR3 is TGTGCCAGTAGCGGGACAGGTGGGGGGTATAATTCACCCCTCCACTTT.

J is TRBJ1-3 and V is TRBV11-2; D is ambiguous. The germline gives CDR1 SGHAT, CDR2 FQNNGV. The CDR3 has 17 residues. V shed 5 bases and J shed 0 bases, with 17 bases lying between them. The CDR3 region has the DNA TGTGCCAGCAGCCCGGAGGGTCAGAAATACTCTGGAAACACCATATATTTT. As protein: CASSPEGQKYSGNTIYF.

The chain joins TRBV5-1 to TRBJ1-1, with a weak D call TRBD1 (5 bases). CDR1 is SGHRS, CDR2 YFSETQ, per germline. V gave up 4 bases and J gave up 0 bases, with 10 bases separating them. The length of the CDR3 is 14 residues. CDR3 amino acids: CASSMTDLNTEAFF. In DNA form, the CDR3 reads TGCGCCAGCAGCATGACAGATCTGAACACTGAAGCTTTCTTT. Combining the CDR3 with reference TRBV5-1 and TRBJ1-1 gives the whole variable domain KAGVTQTPRYLIKTRGQQVTLSCSPISGHRSVSWYQQTPGQGLQFLFEYFSETQRNKGNFPGRFSGRQFSNSRSEMNVSTLELGDSALYLCASSMTDLNTEAFFGQGTRLTVV.

This rearrangement joins TRBV6-2 or TRBV6-3 to TRBJ1-1; D is unresolved. CDR1 MNHEY and CDR2 SVGEGT come from the germline V gene. The V end lost 0 bases, the J end lost 1 base, and 6 bases lay between the germline ends. The CDR3 is made up of 14 amino acids. In DNA, the CDR3 is TGTGCCAGCAGTTACTCTCCCAGGAACACTGAAGCTTTCTTT. Amino acid sequence: CASSYSPRNTEAFF.